The 10 T cell receptor beta chains reported below all come from one sample, sequenced in a study of blood T cell repertoires in COVID-19. Sequencing was performed with immunoSEQ multiplex PCR; in TCRdb, only in-frame clones are kept and a portion is missing. The repertoire consists of 100,000 to 150,000 clones, with roughly 92% occurring once and the leading ten covering about 1.9%. The sequenced material came from peripheral blood. Receptors originate from a man between 50 and 59 years old with COVID-19, enrolled during active disease.

V usage is TRBV6-5 and J usage is TRBJ2-4; weak D call: TRBD1 (8 bases). In germline, CDR1 is MNHEY, CDR2 SVGAGI. CDR3 length: 13 residues. V was trimmed by 8 bases and J by 7 bases, leaving 15 bases between them. The CDR3 here is CASGQQGGNIQYF. CDR3 DNA sequence: TGTGCCAGCGGGCAACAGGGGGGGAACATTCAGTACTTC.

V gene TRBV12-3 or TRBV12-4 combines with J gene TRBJ1-1; the D is unclear. Trimming took 6 bases from V and 5 from J, leaving 13 bases between them. The CDR3 is 13 amino acids. CDR3 sequence (DNA): TGTGCCAGCAGAGCCGGCCGGGTGACTGAAGCTTTCTTT. It encodes CASRAGRVTEAFF.

This clone showed up just once. Other DNA sequences in this specimen translate into the identical CDR3. The rearrangement links TRBV4-1 to TRBJ2-1, with 7 bases lining up with TRBD1. Germline V CDR1 and CDR2: MGHRA, YSYEKL. The CDR3 has 15 amino acids. V lost 1 base, J lost 0 bases, and 0 bases stayed unmatched. This chain's CDR3 is CASSQGQGSYNEQFF. In DNA, the CDR3 is TGCGCCAGCAGCCAAGGACAGGGCTCCTACAATGAGCAGTTCTTC.

The gene calls are TRBV24-1 and TRBJ1-5; TRBD1 matches 9 bases. V shed 3 bases, J shed 7 bases, and the junction held 9 bases outside the gene matches. The CDR3 consists of 16 residues. Germline CDR1 is KGHDR and CDR2 is SFDVKD. DNA for the CDR3: TGTGCCACCAGTGATGGGGGACAGGGTGTTGGACAGCCCCAGCATTTT. This encodes CATSDGGQGVGQPQHF.

This chain links TRBV19 with TRBJ2-3, with D uncertain. The CDR3 consists of 14 residues. Looked up from germline, CDR1 is LNHDA and CDR2 is SQIVND (reference sequence). V lost 0 bases to trimming and J lost 2 bases, with 6 bases between them. The CDR3 bases are TGTGCCAGTAGTATAGAAGCGCCCACAGATACGCAGTATTTT. Protein sequence: CASSIEAPTDTQYF.

CDR3 loop: CASSLDEIVGKNTEAFF. The CDR3 DNA sequence: TGTGCCAGCAGCTTGGATGAGATCGTCGGGAAGAACACTGAAGCTTTCTTT. The chain links TRBV5-4 to TRBJ1-1; D unclear. CDR3 length: 17 amino acids. V was trimmed by 0 bases and J by 1 base, leaving 16 bases between them. Germline lookup yields CDR1 SGHNT and CDR2 YYREEE (reference sequence).

The chain combines TRBV7-8 with TRBJ2-2; 7 nucleotides align to TRBD1. J gave up 2 bases and V 5 bases, and 8 bases lay outside the gene matches. Germline V gene data show CDR1 as SGHVS and CDR2 as FQNEAQ. The CDR3 is made up of 16 amino acids. The CDR3 DNA is TGTGCCAGCAGCCCGAGACAGGGTAGAAACACCGGGGAGCTGTTTTTT. This codes for CASSPRQGRNTGELFF. Together with reference TRBV7-8 and TRBJ2-2, the CDR3 gives the full variable domain: GAGVSQSPRYKVAKRGQDVALRCDPISGHVSLFWYQQALGQGPEFLTYFQNEAQLDKSGLPSDRFFAERPEGSVSTLKIQRTQQEDSAVYLCASSPRQGRNTGELFFGEGSRLTVL.

The chain employs TRBV10-3 and TRBJ2-1; 14 positions agree with TRBD2. The germline V gene has CDR1 ENHRY and CDR2 SYGVKD. CDR3 length: 18 residues. V trimming: 6 bases; J trimming: 1 base; junction bases outside the gene matches: 8. CDR3 loop: CAIRKGLAGEGSYNEQFF. In nucleotides, the CDR3 is TGTGCCATCAGAAAGGGACTAGCGGGAGAAGGGTCCTACAATGAGCAGTTCTTC.

The chain links TRBV7-9 to TRBJ2-2; the D gene is possibly TRBD1 (6 bases). This CDR3 spans 15 amino acids. The germline V and J ends were trimmed by 5 bases and 5 bases, with 15 bases remaining between them. CDR1 is SEHNR and CDR2 is FQNEAQ in the germline V gene (reference sequence). CDR3 nucleotide sequence: TGTGCCAGCAGCACCCCCGGGACACCGACCGGGGAGCTGTTTTTT. Residues: CASSTPGTPTGELFF.

The chain joins TRBV3-1 (or the pseudogene TRBV3-2) to TRBJ2-3; 9 bases line up with TRBD2. The CDR3 is made up of 16 amino acids. The germline V gene encodes CDR1 LGHDT and CDR2 YNNKEL (reference sequence). Trimming at V came to 3 bases and at J to 4 bases, leaving 8 bases not matched to a gene. DNA of the CDR3: TGTGCCAGCAGCCAGGCCGGGGGACTAGCTTCAGATACGCAGTATTTT. This gives the protein CASSQAGGLASDTQYF.